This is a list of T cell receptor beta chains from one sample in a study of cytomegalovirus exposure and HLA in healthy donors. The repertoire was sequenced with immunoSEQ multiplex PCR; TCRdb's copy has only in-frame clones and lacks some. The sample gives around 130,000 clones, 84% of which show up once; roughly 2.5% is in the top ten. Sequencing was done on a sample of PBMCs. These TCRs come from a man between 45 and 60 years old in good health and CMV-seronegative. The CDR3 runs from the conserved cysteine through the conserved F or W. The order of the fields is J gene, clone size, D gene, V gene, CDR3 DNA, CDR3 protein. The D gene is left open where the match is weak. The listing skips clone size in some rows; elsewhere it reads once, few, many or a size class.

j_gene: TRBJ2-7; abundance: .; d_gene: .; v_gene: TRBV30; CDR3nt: TGTGCCTGGAGTGTACAGGGGAGGTACGAGCAGTACTTC; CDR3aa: CAWSVQGRYEQYF
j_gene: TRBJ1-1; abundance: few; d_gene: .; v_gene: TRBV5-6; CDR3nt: TGTGCCAGCAGCCTCCCAGGGGAGGGGAACACTGAAGCTTTCTTT; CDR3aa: CASSLPGEGNTEAFF
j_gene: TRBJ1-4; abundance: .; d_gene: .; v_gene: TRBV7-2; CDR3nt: TGTGCCAGCAGCCCTACAGGGTTCGAAATAGAAAAACTGTTTTTT; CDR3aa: CASSPTGFEIEKLFF
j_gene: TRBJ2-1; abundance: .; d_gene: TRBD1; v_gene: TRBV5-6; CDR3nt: TGTGCCAGCAGCTTGCCGGGACAGGGCAATGAGCAGTTCTTC; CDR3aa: CASSLPGQGNEQFF
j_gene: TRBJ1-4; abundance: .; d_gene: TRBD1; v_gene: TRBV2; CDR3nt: TGTGCCAGCAGTGAAGGGACAGGGTCGTATTCAACTAATGAAAAACTGTTTTTT; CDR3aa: CASSEGTGSYSTNEKLFF
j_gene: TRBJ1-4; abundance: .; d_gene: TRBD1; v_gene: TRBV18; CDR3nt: TGTGCCAGCTCACCTATCGTCCCGGGACAGGATGAAAAACTGTTTTTT; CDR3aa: CASSPIVPGQDEKLFF
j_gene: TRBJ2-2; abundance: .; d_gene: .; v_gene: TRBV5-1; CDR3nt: TGCGCCAGCAGCCCGGTGGGACAAACTAGAAACACCGGGGAGCTGTTTTTT; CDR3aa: CASSPVGQTRNTGELFF
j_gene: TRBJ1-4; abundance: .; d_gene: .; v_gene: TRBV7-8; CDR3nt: TGTGCCAGCAGCTTAAGACAGACTAATGAAAAACTGTTTTTT; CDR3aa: CASSLRQTNEKLFF
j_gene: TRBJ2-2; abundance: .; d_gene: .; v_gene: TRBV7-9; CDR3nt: TGTGCCAGCAGCCCTCAGGGAACCCCCGGGGAGCTGTTTTTT; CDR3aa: CASSPQGTPGELFF
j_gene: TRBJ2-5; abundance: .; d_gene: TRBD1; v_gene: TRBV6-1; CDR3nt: TGTGCCAGCAGTACTCATGGGACAGAGAAAGAGACCCAGTACTTC; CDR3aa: CASSTHGTEKETQYF
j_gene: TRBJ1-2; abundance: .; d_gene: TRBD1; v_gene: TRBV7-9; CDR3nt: TGTGCCAGCAGCCATGGGGGACAGGGGGCGGGGGATGGCTATGGCTACACCTTC; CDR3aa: CASSHGGQGAGDGYGYTF
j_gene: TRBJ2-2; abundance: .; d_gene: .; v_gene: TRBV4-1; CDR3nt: TGCGCCAGCAGCCTTGGGTCAGGCCGGGGCACCGGGGAGCTGTTTTTT; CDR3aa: CASSLGSGRGTGELFF
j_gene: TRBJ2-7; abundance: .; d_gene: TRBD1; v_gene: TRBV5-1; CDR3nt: TGCGCCAGCAGCCGCCAGGGACAGGGGTCCCACGAGCAGTACTTC; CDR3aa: CASSRQGQGSHEQYF
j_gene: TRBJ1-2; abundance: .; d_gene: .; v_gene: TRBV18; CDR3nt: TGTGCCAGCTCCCTTGAGGGCTATGGCTACACCTTC; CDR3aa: CASSLEGYGYTF
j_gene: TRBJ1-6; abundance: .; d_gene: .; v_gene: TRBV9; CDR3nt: TGTGCCAGCAGCGTCGGGCAGGGCTTTTCACCCCTCCACTTT; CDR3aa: CASSVGQGFSPLHF
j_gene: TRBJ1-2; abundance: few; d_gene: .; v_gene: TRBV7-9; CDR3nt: TGTGCCAGCGGCCTGTACAGGGAGGGCTACACCTTC; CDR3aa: CASGLYREGYTF
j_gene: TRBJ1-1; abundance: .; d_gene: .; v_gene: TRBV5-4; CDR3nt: TGTGCTAGCAGCTCAGATACTATGAACACTGAAGCTTTCTTT; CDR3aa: CASSSDTMNTEAFF
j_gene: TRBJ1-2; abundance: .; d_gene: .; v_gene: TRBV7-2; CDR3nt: TGTGCCAGCAGCAGCACTGCTCCGGACACACTTCACTATGGCTACACCTTC; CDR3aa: CASSSTAPDTLHYGYTF
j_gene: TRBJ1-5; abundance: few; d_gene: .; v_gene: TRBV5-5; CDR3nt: TGTGCCAGCAGCTTGTGGGGAGAGGGCAATCAGCCCCAGCATTTT; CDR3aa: CASSLWGEGNQPQHF
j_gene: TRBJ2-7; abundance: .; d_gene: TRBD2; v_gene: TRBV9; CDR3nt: TGTGCCAGCAGCGTCTCCGGGACTAGCGTGTACGAGCAGTACTTC; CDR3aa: CASSVSGTSVYEQYF
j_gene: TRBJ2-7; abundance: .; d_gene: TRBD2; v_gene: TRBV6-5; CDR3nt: TGTGCCAGCAGTTACAGAGCGGGGGGGCGGGAGCAGTACTTC; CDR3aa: CASSYRAGGREQYF
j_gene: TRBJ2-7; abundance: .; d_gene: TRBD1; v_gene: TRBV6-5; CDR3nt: TGTGCCAGCAGTTACTCGAGGACAGGGGCTTCCTACGAGCAGTACTTC; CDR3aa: CASSYSRTGASYEQYF
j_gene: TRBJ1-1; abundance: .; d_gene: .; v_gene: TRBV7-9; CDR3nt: TGTGCCAGCAGCTCCGGGGGACTTGAAGCTTTCTTT; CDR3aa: CASSSGGLEAFF
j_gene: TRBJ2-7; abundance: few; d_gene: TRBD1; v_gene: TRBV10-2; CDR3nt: TGCGCCAGCACATTGGACAGGGCCTACGAGCAGTACTTC; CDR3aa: CASTLDRAYEQYF
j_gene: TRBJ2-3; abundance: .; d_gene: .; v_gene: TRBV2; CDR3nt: TGTGCCAGCGGACTAAACGGGTGGGGGGGCACAGATACGCAGTATTTT; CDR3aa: CASGLNGWGGTDTQYF
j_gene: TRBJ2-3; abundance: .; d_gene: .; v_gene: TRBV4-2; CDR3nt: TGTGCCAGCAGCCAAGGCAACTCAGGGAATACGCAGTATTTT; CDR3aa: CASSQGNSGNTQYF
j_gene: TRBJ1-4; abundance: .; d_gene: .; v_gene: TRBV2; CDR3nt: TGTGCCAGCAGTGACGAGGAAAAACAGTTTTTT; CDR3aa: CASSDEEKQFF
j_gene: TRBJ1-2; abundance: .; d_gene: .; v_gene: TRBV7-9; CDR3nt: TGTGCACTGCAAGGGGCATATGGCTACACCTTC; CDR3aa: CALQGAYGYTF
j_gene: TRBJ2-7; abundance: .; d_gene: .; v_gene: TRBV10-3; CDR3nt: TGTGCCATCAGCGGCGGGTCGGGGAGCTCCTACGAGCAGTACTTC; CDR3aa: CAISGGSGSSYEQYF
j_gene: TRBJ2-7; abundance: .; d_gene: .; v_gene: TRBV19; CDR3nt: TGTGCCAGTAGTATAGGGGGCGGGGTTCGCGAGCAGTACTTC; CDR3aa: CASSIGGGVREQYF
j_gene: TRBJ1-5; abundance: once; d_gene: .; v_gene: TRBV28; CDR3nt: TGTGCCAGCAGTTTATCAGGGCATAGCAATCAGCCCCAGCATTTT; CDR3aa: CASSLSGHSNQPQHF
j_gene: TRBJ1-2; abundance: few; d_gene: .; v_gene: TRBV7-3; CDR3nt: TGTGCCAGCAGCCAGGACAGACAGTATGGCTACACCTTC; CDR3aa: CASSQDRQYGYTF
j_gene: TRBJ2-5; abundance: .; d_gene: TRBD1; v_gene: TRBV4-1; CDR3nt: TGCGCCAGCAGCCAAACCGACAGGGGAGTCGGAGAGACCCAGTACTTC; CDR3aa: CASSQTDRGVGETQYF
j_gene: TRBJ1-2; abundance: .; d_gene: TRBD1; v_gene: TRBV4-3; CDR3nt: TGCGCCAGCAGCCCTGGGACAGGGGGCGCGGGTGGCTACACCTTC; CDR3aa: CASSPGTGGAGGYTF
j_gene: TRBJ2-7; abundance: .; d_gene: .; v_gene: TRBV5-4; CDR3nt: TGTGCCAGCAGCCACCCACATGCACCCTACGAGCAGTACTTC; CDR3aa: CASSHPHAPYEQYF
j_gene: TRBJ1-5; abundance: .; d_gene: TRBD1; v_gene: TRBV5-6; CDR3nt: TGTGCCAGCAGCTTACAAACAGGGGGCAATCAGCCCCAGCATTTT; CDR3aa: CASSLQTGGNQPQHF
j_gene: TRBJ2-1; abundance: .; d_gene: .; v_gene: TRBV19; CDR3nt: TGTGCCAGCCAGATGGCAGGGTTCCAGTTCTTC; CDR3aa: CASQMAGFQFF
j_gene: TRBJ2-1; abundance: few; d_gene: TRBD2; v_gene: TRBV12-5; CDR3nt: TGTGCTAGTGGTCTTGCGGGGGGATTATACAATGAGCAGTTCTTC; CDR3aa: CASGLAGGLYNEQFF
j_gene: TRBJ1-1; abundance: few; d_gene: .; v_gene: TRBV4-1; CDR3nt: TGCGCCAGCAGCCAAGATGGGGCATCCCGGGGGACTGAAGCTTTCTTT; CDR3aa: CASSQDGASRGTEAFF
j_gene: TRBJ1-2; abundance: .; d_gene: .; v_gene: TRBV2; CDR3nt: TGTGCCAGCAGTTCGCAGGGTGCCTATGGCTACACCTTC; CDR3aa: CASSSQGAYGYTF
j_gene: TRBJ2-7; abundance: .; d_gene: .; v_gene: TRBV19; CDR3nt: TGTGCCAGTAGTATAGCGGGCGGGGGCACCTACGAGCAGTACTTC; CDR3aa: CASSIAGGGTYEQYF
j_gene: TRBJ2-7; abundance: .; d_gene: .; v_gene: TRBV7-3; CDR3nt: TGTGCCAGCAGCTTATCAGGGGCCTCCTACGAGCAGTACTTC; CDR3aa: CASSLSGASYEQYF
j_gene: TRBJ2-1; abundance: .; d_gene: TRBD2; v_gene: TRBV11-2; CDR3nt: TGTGCCAGTGGGACTAGCGGTGCCATCAATGAGCAGTTCTTC; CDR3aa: CASGTSGAINEQFF
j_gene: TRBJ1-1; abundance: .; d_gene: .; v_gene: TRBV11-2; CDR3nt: TGTGCCAGCAGCGCGTTGATGGGGGGGCTTTACACTGAAGCTTTCTTT; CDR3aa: CASSALMGGLYTEAFF
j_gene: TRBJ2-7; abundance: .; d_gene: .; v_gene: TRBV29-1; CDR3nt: TGCAGCGTTGAAGGAGGTGGGTTCGAGCAGTACTTC; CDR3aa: CSVEGGGFEQYF
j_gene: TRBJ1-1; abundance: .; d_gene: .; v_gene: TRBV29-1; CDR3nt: TGCAGCGTTGGGGGCATGAACACTGAAGCTTTCTTT; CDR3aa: CSVGGMNTEAFF
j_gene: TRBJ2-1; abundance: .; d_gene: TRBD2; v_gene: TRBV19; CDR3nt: TGTGCCAGTACCCCCAGCGGGGTCGACAATGAGCAGTTCTTC; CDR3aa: CASTPSGVDNEQFF